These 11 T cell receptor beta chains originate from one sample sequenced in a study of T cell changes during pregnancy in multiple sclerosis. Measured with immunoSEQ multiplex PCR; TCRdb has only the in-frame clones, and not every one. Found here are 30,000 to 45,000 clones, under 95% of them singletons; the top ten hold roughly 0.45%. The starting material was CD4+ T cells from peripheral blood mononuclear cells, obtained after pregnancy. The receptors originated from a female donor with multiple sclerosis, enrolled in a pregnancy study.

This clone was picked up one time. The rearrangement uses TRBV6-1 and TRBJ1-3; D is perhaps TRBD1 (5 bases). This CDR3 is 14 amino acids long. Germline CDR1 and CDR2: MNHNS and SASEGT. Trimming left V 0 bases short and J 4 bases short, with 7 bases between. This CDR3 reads CASSEAGGGNTIYF. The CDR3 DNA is TGTGCCAGCAGTGAAGCGGGGGGGGGAAACACCATATATTTT.

CDR3 nucleotide sequence: TGTGCCAGCGGGGGACAGCTGGGAACTGAAGCTTTCTTT. This translates into CASGGQLGTEAFF. This rearrangement joins TRBV2 to TRBJ1-1; 7 bases align to TRBD1. This CDR3 region has 13 residues. Germline CDR1 is SNHLY and CDR2 is FYNNEI. V lost 8 bases to trimming and J lost 5 bases; unmatched junction nucleotides: 8.

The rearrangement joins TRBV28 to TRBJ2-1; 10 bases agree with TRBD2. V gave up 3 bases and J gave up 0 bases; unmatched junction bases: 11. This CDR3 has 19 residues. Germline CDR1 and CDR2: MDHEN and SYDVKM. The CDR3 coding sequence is TGTGCCAGCAGTTTCGGTCTAGCGGGAGCGGGAGGCTCCTACAATGAGCAGTTCTTC. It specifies CASSFGLAGAGGSYNEQFF.

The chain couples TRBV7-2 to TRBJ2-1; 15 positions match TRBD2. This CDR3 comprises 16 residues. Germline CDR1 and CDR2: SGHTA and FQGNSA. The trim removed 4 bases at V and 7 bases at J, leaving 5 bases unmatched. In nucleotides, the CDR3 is TGTGCCAGCAGCTGGGGACTAGCGGGGGGCAGGAATGAGCAGTTCTTC. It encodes CASSWGLAGGRNEQFF.

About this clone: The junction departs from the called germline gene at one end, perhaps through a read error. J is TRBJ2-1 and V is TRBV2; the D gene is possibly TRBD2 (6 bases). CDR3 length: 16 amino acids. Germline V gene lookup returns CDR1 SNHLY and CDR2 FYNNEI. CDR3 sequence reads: CASSGLRGTSHNEQFF. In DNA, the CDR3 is TGTGCCAGCAGTGGACTCCGCGGGACCTCCCACAATGAGCAGTTCTTC. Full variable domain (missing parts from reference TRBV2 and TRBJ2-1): EPEVTQTPSHQVTQMGQEVILRCVPISNHLYFYWYRQILGQKVEFLVSFYNNEISEKSEIFDDQFSVERPDGSNFTLKIRSTKLEDSAMYFCASSGLRGTSHNEQFFGPGTRLTVL.

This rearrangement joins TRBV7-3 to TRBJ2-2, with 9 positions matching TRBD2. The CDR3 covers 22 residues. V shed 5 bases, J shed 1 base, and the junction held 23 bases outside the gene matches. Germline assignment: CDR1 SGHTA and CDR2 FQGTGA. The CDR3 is CASSLRGTRGIAGVRNTGELFF. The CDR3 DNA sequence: TGTGCCAGCAGCCTCCGTGGGACCAGAGGTATAGCGGGAGTCCGGAACACCGGGGAGCTGTTTTTT.

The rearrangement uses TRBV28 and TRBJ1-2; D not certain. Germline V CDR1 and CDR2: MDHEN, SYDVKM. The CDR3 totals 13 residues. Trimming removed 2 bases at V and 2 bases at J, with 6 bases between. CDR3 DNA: TGTGCCAGCAGTTTAAACACGAACTATGGCTACACCTTC. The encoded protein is CASSLNTNYGYTF.

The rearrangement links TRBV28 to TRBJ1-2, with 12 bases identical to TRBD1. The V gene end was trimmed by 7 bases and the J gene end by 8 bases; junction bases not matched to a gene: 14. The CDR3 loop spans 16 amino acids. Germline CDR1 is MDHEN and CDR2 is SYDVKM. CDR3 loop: CASTLGGTGGAKGYTF. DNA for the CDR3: TGTGCCAGCACGCTGGGAGGGACAGGGGGCGCGAAGGGCTACACCTTC.

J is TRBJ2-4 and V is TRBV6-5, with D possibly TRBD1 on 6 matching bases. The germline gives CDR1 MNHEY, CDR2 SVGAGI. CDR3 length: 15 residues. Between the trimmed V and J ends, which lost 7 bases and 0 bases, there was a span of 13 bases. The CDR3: CASTLDRRAKNIQYF. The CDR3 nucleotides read TGTGCCAGCACCTTAGACAGGAGAGCCAAAAACATTCAGTACTTC.

DNA for the CDR3: TGTGCCAGCAGCGCGGCTCTGACTAGCGGGAGTACCGGGGAGCTGTTTTTT. Translated: CASSAALTSGSTGELFF. The V gene is TRBV7-3, the J gene TRBJ2-2, with TRBD2 identical over 12 bases. The junction had 9 bases not matched to a gene; V was cut back by 5 bases and J by 5 bases. Germline CDR1 and CDR2: SGHTA and FQGTGA. The CDR3 sequence is 17 residues long.

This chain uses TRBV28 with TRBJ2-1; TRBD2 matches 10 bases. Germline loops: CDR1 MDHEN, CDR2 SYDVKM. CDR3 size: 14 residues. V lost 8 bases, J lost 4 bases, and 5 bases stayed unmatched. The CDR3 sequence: CASRSSGGYNEQFF. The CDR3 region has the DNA TGTGCCAGCCGGAGTAGCGGGGGGTACAATGAGCAGTTCTTC.